The subject of this entry is one T cell receptor beta chain. Trimming removed 2 bases from V and 7 bases from J, with 5 bases in between. The CDR3 totals 12 residues. Germline CDR1 and CDR2: SGHTA and FQGTGA. This sample is part of a study of T cell changes during pregnancy in multiple sclerosis. TCRdb's copy holds only in-frame clones and misses some; the assay was immunoSEQ multiplex PCR. This table holds 60,000 or so clones, roughly 90% found once. The material was peripheral blood, obtained before pregnancy. The origin of this receptor is a female donor with multiple sclerosis, enrolled in a pregnancy study. The chain joins TRBV7-3 to TRBJ2-2; D is ambiguous. The CDR3 here is CASSLVGGELFF. CDR3 in DNA: TGTGCCAGCAGCTTAGTCGGCGGGGAGCTGTTTTTT.